The T cell receptor beta chain described here comes from a study of beta chain features in type 1 diabetes. Study in general: All samples yielded over 95,000,000 examined sorted cells.

The V gene's germline CDR1 is MNHNY and CDR2 SVGAGI (reference sequence). With 11 bases removed from V and 1 base from J, the gap between germline ends came to 17 bases. The CDR3 is 14 amino acids. In regard to this clone: Its specificity is not known.

The authors reverse transcribed all of the isolated RNA, so sequencing captured expressed TCRB transcripts. The table came from immunoSEQ multiplex PCR; TCRdb's copy has only in-frame clones and leaves some out. The table records about 240,000 clones, roughly 14% of them present only once. Notes on the study in general: Across all four CD4+ subsets, people with type 1 diabetes showed modestly shorter TCRB CDR3s. Diminished insertions and augmented deletions at VDJ junctions characterized type 1 diabetes patients. Shorter templates might be favored by PCR, equally in patients and controls. The similarity of naive, central memory and Treg TCRB repertoires appeared greater among patients than among healthy donors.

The sequence was collected from a man aged 25 to 45 with type 1 diabetes. Sequences were obtained from naive CD4+ T cells from blood. The chain combines TRBV6-6 with TRBJ1-1; possibly TRBD1 for D (6 bases). The CDR3 loop reads CAHRAGTKNTEAFF. The DNA for the CDR3 is TGTGCCCACAGGGCAGGAACGAAGAACACTGAAGCTTTCTTT.